This T cell receptor (beta chain) was captured by sequencing in a study of blood T cell repertoires in COVID-19. Concerning this clone: Relative to the germline gene, one junction end is altered; a read error may explain this.

The protocol was immunoSEQ multiplex PCR, while the TCRdb copy is restricted to in-frame clones and leaves out a portion. The data hold under 250,000 clones, with approximately 78% observed a single time. The specimen sequenced was peripheral blood. The TCR comes from a woman in her seventies with COVID-19, enrolled during active disease.

The DNA of the CDR3 is TGTGCCACCAGCAGAGATCGTTACGGCGGGAGTGGGAACTTC. Amino acids: CATSRDRYGGSGNF. The V gene is TRBV15, the J gene TRBJ2-7; 7 bases fit TRBD2. The CDR3 covers 14 residues. CDR1 is LNHNV and CDR2 is YYDKDF in the germline V gene (reference sequence).